The 21 T cell receptor beta chains given below trace back to one sample, sequenced in a study of T cells in localized non-small cell lung cancer. Libraries were prepared by immunoSEQ multiplex PCR; TCRdb keeps only in-frame clonotypes and omits some of them. This sample has 50,000 to 55,000 clones; roughly 88% occur once, and the top ten carry about 18%. Sequenced here: peripheral blood mononuclear cells, sampled before any cancer treatment. The receptors here all came from a man between 35 and 75 years old with stage III lung adenocarcinoma.

The rearrangement uses TRBV7-2 and TRBJ1-3, with no clear D. V was clipped by 5 bases and J by 0 bases, with 11 bases between them. Germline loops: CDR1 SGHTA, CDR2 FQGNSA. The CDR3 covers 15 residues. In DNA form, the CDR3 reads TGTGCCAGCAGCGTTCTGATCGACTCTGGAAACACCATATATTTT. This sequence encodes CASSVLIDSGNTIYF.

This rearrangement joins TRBV30 to TRBJ2-5, with D possibly being TRBD1 or TRBD2 (6 bases each). The germline gives CDR1 GTSNPN, CDR2 SVGIG (reference sequence). The CDR3 consists of 16 residues. V lost 0 bases to trimming and J lost 11 bases, with 25 bases between them. This CDR3 reads CAWSVWGQGGARAQYF. The CDR3 region has the DNA TGTGCCTGGAGTGTTTGGGGGCAGGGAGGTGCCCGGGCGCAGTACTTC.

The rearrangement joins TRBV30 to TRBJ1-6; possibly TRBD1 for D (5 bases). The CDR3 spans 14 residues. V lost 4 bases and J 10 bases, leaving 17 bases between the germline ends. Germline V gives CDR1 GTSNPN, CDR2 SVGIG (reference sequence). Here the CDR3 reads CAWTRSGGGSPLHF. The CDR3 DNA is TGTGCCTGGACCCGATCCGGGGGTGGGTCACCCCTCCACTTT.

This clone turned up a few times. The chain has TRBV19 and TRBJ1-3, with 7 bases identical to TRBD1. The length of the CDR3 is 16 residues. The V gene's germline CDR1 is LNHDA and CDR2 SQIVND (reference sequence). Germline trimming cut 8 bases from V and 0 bases from J; bases unmatched to any gene: 10. The CDR3 DNA sequence: TGTGCCAGTCAAACTATTACAGGGGTCTCTGGAAACACCATATATTTT. Protein product: CASQTITGVSGNTIYF.

V usage is TRBV6-1 and J usage is TRBJ2-5; 9 positions match TRBD1. The CDR3 runs to 15 residues. The V and J ends lost 2 bases and 9 bases, in that order; junction bases with no gene match: 10. Looked up from germline, CDR1 is MNHNS and CDR2 is SASEGT. The DNA of the CDR3 is TGTGCCAGCAGTGAATTAGAGACAGGGGGTAGGGCCCAGTACTTC. Encoded protein: CASSELETGGRAQYF.

This clone was picked up a small number of times. The V and J genes are TRBV7-3 and TRBJ2-7; 10 nucleotides match TRBD2. The V gene's germline CDR1 is SGHTA and CDR2 FQGTGA. This CDR3 is built from 15 residues. The V segment lost 4 bases and the J segment 1 base; nucleotides outside the gene matches: 4. CDR3 sequence: CASSSGLADSYEQYF. CDR3 in DNA: TGTGCCAGCAGCTCTGGACTAGCGGATTCCTACGAGCAGTACTTC.

This clone has a single count. The genes are TRBV19 and TRBJ1-2, with 9 bases aligning to TRBD1. With 1 base clipped from V and 6 bases from J, the junction kept 15 bases outside the gene matches. The CDR3 loop spans 18 amino acids. Germline V gene sequence: CDR1 LNHDA, CDR2 SQIVND (reference sequence). Here the CDR3 DNA reads TGTGCCAGTAGTATAGTTAAACCGGGACAGGGACGGCAAGATGGCTACACCTTC. Amino acid sequence: CASSIVKPGQGRQDGYTF.

This clone was observed a handful of times. The chain links TRBV29-1 to TRBJ2-5, with TRBD2 matching over 13 bases. Germline assignment: CDR1 SQVTM and CDR2 ANQGSEA. V gave up 4 bases and J gave up 5 bases; unmatched junction bases: 4. This CDR3 region has 14 residues. For the CDR3, the DNA is TGCAGCGTTGCCCCACTAGCGGGGGGGGAGACCCAGTACTTC. It is translated as CSVAPLAGGETQYF.

This clone was found once. This rearrangement joins TRBV19 to TRBJ1-4; D uncertain. V lost 5 bases, J lost 4 bases, and 11 bases lay in between. The CDR3 is 14 amino acids. The germline V gene has CDR1 LNHDA and CDR2 SQIVND (reference sequence). The CDR3, as DNA: TGTGCCAGTAGTCCTCCCGGATTTAATGAAAAACTGTTTTTT. Translating gives CASSPPGFNEKLFF.

The chain uses TRBV11-3 and TRBJ2-7; the match to TRBD2 covers 12 bases. The V and J ends lost 5 bases and 5 bases, in that order; junction bases with no gene match: 10. The CDR3 runs to 16 residues. Per the germline V gene, CDR1 is SGHNT and CDR2 is YENEEA. DNA of the CDR3: TGTGCCAGCAGCCGAAGAGGGACTAGCGGGCTCCACGAGCAGTACTTC. Its protein is CASSRRGTSGLHEQYF.

This chain uses TRBV7-9 with TRBJ2-1; 8 bases agree with TRBD2. The CDR3 runs 15 residues. Germline-derived CDR1 and CDR2 are SEHNR and FQNEAQ (reference sequence). The ends lost 4 bases at V and 3 bases at J; junction bases unmatched: 5. The CDR3 reads CASSSGGGSYNEQFF. The CDR3 bases are TGTGCCAGCAGCTCAGGCGGGGGGAGCTACAATGAGCAGTTCTTC.

The chain carries TRBV9 and TRBJ2-7, with 9 bases matching TRBD2. The CDR3 is 15 amino acids. Germline CDR1 and CDR2: SGDLS and YYNGEE. V was clipped by 3 bases and J by 0 bases; unmatched bases: 4. DNA for the CDR3: TGTGCCAGCAGCGAGGGTAGCGGGGGCTCCTACGAGCAGTACTTC. Translating it yields CASSEGSGGSYEQYF.

The chain links TRBV7-9 to TRBJ2-2; D is undetermined. V shed 1 base and J shed 0 bases, with 6 bases lying between them. The CDR3 contains 15 residues. Germline V gene data show CDR1 as SEHNR and CDR2 as FQNEAQ (reference sequence). The CDR3 sequence: CASSLGLANTGELFF. In nucleotides, the CDR3 is TGTGCCAGCAGCTTAGGGCTAGCGAACACCGGGGAGCTGTTTTTT.

The V gene is TRBV4-3, the J gene TRBJ1-4; possible D gene TRBD1, 5 bases. Trimming took 1 base from V and 11 from J, leaving 26 bases between them. The length of the CDR3 is 18 residues. Germline V CDR1 and CDR2: LGHNA, YSLEER. The CDR3 region is CASSQGIQVASRARKLFF. CDR3 sequence (DNA): TGCGCCAGCAGCCAAGGTATCCAGGTTGCGAGCAGGGCGCGCAAACTGTTTTTT.

The rearrangement links TRBV2 to TRBJ2-5, with 8 bases that match TRBD2. CDR3 length equals 14 residues. CDR1 is SNHLY and CDR2 is FYNNEI in the germline V gene. Losses at the gene ends were 6 bases for V and 1 base for J; bases not matched to a gene: 4. The CDR3 coding sequence is TGTGCCAGCAGAGCGGGGGCGTCCCAAGAGACCCAGTACTTC. This codes for CASRAGASQETQYF.

The chain uses TRBV9 and TRBJ1-2; D not resolved. V was trimmed by 0 bases and J by 6 bases, leaving 3 bases between them. Germline CDR1 is SGDLS and CDR2 is YYNGEE. The CDR3 is 11 amino acids. CDR3 loop: CASSVGDGYTF. CDR3 DNA sequence: TGTGCCAGCAGCGTAGGGGATGGCTACACCTTC.

The genes are TRBV30 and TRBJ2-3, with D perhaps given as TRBD1 or TRBD2 (5 bases each). The CDR3 is 15 residues long. In germline, CDR1 is GTSNPN, CDR2 SVGIG (reference sequence). The CDR3 DNA reads TGTGCTTGGGGACCCACTTCTCCTAGCACAGATACGCAGTATTTT. Protein sequence: CAWGPTSPSTDTQYF.

V usage is TRBV6-6 and J usage is TRBJ1-6; the D gene is possibly TRBD1 (6 bases). Per the germline V gene, CDR1 is MNHNY and CDR2 is SVGAGI (reference sequence). V was clipped by 6 bases and J by 9 bases, with 18 bases between them. The CDR3 runs 15 residues. The CDR3 DNA follows: TGTGCCAGCAGGGAAGGACAGTCGTTAGCTTCACCCCTCCACTTT. As protein: CASREGQSLASPLHF.

This chain links TRBV18 with TRBJ2-5; no clear D. The CDR3 spans 12 residues. Germline assignment: CDR1 KGHSH and CDR2 LQKENI. Trimming pared 6 bases from V and 4 bases from J, leaving 9 bases between. CDR3 bases: TGTGCCAGCTCGGCAATGGTAGAGACCCAGTACTTC. Translation: CASSAMVETQYF.

The chain couples TRBV27 to TRBJ2-4, with a possible D match to TRBD2 (6 bases). This CDR3 has 15 amino acids. V shed 6 bases and J shed 0 bases, with 12 bases lying between them. Germline CDR1 is MNHEY and CDR2 is SMNVEV (reference sequence). The CDR3 region has the DNA TGTGCCAGCAGCTCCATGGGGGGAGCCAAAAACATTCAGTACTTC. Its protein is CASSSMGGAKNIQYF.

This chain joins TRBV19 and TRBJ2-1; TRBD2 might be the D (6 bases). CDR1 and CDR2 (germline): LNHDA, SQIVND (reference sequence). Trimming pared 1 base from V and 6 bases from J, leaving 7 bases between. The CDR3 consists of 13 residues. Written as DNA, the CDR3 is TGTGCCAGTAGTATAGTACTAGCCAATGAGCAGTTCTTC. Protein product: CASSIVLANEQFF.